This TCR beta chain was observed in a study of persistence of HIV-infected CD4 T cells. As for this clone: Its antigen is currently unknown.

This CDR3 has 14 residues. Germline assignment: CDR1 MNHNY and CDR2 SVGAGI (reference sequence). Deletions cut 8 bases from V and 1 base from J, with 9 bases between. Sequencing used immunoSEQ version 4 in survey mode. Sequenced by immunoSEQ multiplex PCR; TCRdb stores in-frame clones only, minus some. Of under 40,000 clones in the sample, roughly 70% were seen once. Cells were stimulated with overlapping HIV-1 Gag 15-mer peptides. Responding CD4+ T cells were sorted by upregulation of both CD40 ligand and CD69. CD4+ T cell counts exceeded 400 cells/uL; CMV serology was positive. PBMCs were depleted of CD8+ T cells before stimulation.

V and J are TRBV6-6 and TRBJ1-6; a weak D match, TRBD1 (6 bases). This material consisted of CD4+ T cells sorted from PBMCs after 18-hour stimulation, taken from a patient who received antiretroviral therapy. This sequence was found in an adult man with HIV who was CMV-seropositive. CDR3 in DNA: TGTGCCAGCGGAGGGGGATCCTATAATTCACCCCTCCACTTT. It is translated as CASGGGSYNSPLHF.